Following are 16 T cell receptor beta chains from one sample sequenced in a study of cytomegalovirus exposure and HLA in healthy donors. 13 Jbeta primers and 60 Vbeta primers were used for the PCR. Assay: immunoSEQ multiplex PCR; the TCRdb copy retains only in-frame clones and omits some. Among 85,000 to 120,000 clones, about 69% were seen once, and the ten largest hold less than 5%. Specimen: PBMCs. Every receptor here comes from a human donor in good health.

This clone was seen only a few times. The chain combines TRBV4-2 with TRBJ1-2; no reliable D call. V gave up 3 bases and J gave up 2 bases, with 13 bases separating them. Germline assignment: CDR1 LGHNA and CDR2 YNFKEQ. There are 15 residues in the CDR3. The CDR3 is CASSHVGEANYGYTF. CDR3 in DNA: TGTGCCAGCAGCCACGTCGGGGAAGCCAACTATGGCTACACCTTC.

This clone was picked up a small number of times. The chain combines TRBV4-1 with TRBJ2-6, with D possibly being TRBD1 (6 bases). V was shortened by 4 bases and J by 2 bases, with 9 bases between the two germline ends. Germline V CDR1 and CDR2: MGHRA, YSYEKL. This CDR3 is 15 amino acids long. This CDR3 reads CASSPTGTGANVLTF. DNA of the CDR3: TGCGCCAGCAGCCCAACAGGGACTGGGGCCAACGTCCTGACTTTC.

The gene calls are TRBV25-1 and TRBJ2-1; TRBD1 is a possible D gene (6 bases). Between the trimmed V and J ends, which lost 5 bases and 3 bases, there was a span of 14 bases. CDR3 length equals 15 residues. From germline, CDR1 is MGHDK and CDR2 SYGVNS. CDR3 amino acids: CASSPTGSRYNEQFF. For the CDR3, the DNA is TGTGCCAGCAGTCCAACAGGGTCCCGCTACAATGAGCAGTTCTTC.

J is TRBJ1-5 and V is TRBV28; tentative D call: TRBD1 (5 bases). This CDR3 has 15 amino acids. Per germline, CDR1 MDHEN and CDR2 SYDVKM. V was clipped by 2 bases and J by 4 bases, with 12 bases between them. The CDR3 loop is CASSLEYRTNQPQHF. CDR3 bases: TGTGCCAGCAGTTTAGAGTACAGGACGAATCAGCCCCAGCATTTT. Complete variable domain (other parts from reference TRBV28 and TRBJ1-5): DVKVTQSSRYLVKRTGEKVFLECVQDMDHENMFWYRQDPGLGLRLIYFSYDVKMKEKGDIPEGYSVSREKKERFSLILESASTNQTSMYLCASSLEYRTNQPQHFGDGTRLSIL.

The CDR3, as DNA: TGTGCCAGCAGCGTCAGGGGGTCTAGACCCACAGATACGCAGTATTTT. Encoded protein: CASSVRGSRPTDTQYF. The V and J genes are TRBV9 and TRBJ2-3, with 7 bases matching TRBD1. There are 16 residues in the CDR3. Per the germline V gene, CDR1 is SGDLS and CDR2 is YYNGEE. V was pared by 2 bases and J by 2 bases, with 8 bases of the junction left unmatched. Full variable domain (rest looked up from reference TRBV9 and TRBJ2-3): DSGVTQTPKHLITATGQRVTLRCSPRSGDLSVYWYQQSLDQGLQFLIQYYNGEERAKGNILERFSAQQFPDLHSELNLSSLELGDSALYFCASSVRGSRPTDTQYFGPGTRLTVL.

J is TRBJ1-1 and V is TRBV5-4, with 11 bases matching TRBD1. Germline values: CDR1 SGHNT, CDR2 YYREEE (reference sequence). The CDR3 contains 17 residues. Germline trimming cut 3 bases from V and 4 bases from J; bases unmatched to any gene: 11. The CDR3 loop reads CASSSRDRGFLSTEAFF. CDR3 DNA: TGTGCCAGCAGCTCCAGGGACAGGGGGTTTTTGAGCACTGAAGCTTTCTTT.

The chain combines TRBV6-1 with TRBJ1-6; TRBD1 matches 9 bases. The CDR3 has 14 residues. In germline, CDR1 is MNHNS, CDR2 SASEGT. J was trimmed by 9 bases and V by 3 bases; bases with no gene match: 3. The CDR3 protein is CASSEGTGISPLHF. In DNA, the CDR3 is TGTGCCAGCAGTGAGGGGACAGGGATTTCACCCCTCCACTTT.

This clone has a single count. This chain joins TRBV19 and TRBJ2-3, with D uncertain. CDR3 length: 12 residues. The ends were cut back, 3 bases at V and 1 base at J, with 2 bases in the middle. CDR1 is LNHDA, CDR2 SQIVND, per germline (reference sequence). The CDR3 is CASSIGTDTQYF. The DNA of the CDR3 is TGTGCCAGTAGTATCGGCACAGATACGCAGTATTTT.

This clone has a handful of counts. V usage is TRBV15 and J usage is TRBJ2-7, with D possibly TRBD2 on 5 matching bases. Germline V lookup: CDR1 LNHNV, CDR2 YYDKDF (reference sequence). This CDR3 has 14 residues. V was clipped by 4 bases and J by 3 bases, with 13 bases between them. The CDR3 DNA reads TGTGCCACCAGCAAAGCCGGACTCAGCTACGAGCAGTACTTC. Protein: CATSKAGLSYEQYF.

The rearrangement uses TRBV30 and TRBJ1-4; TRBD1 might be the D (5 bases). Looked up from germline, CDR1 is GTSNPN and CDR2 is SVGIG (reference sequence). CDR3 length: 15 amino acids. V lost 3 bases to trimming and J lost 4 bases, with 15 bases between them. The CDR3 nucleotides are TGTGCCTGGAGCCCTTCGGGACTGCTTAATGAAAAACTGTTTTTT. It specifies CAWSPSGLLNEKLFF.

The V call is TRBV9, the J call TRBJ2-7; 12 bases map to TRBD2. The CDR3 covers 15 residues. Germline V gene data show CDR1 as SGDLS and CDR2 as YYNGEE. J lost 4 bases, V lost 0 bases, and 2 bases had no gene match. The CDR3 DNA follows: TGTGCCAGCAGCGTAGGACTAGCGGGAGTGTACGAGCAGTACTTC. Translated: CASSVGLAGVYEQYF.

This chain uses TRBV5-6 with TRBJ1-6; no firm D call. There are 13 residues in the CDR3. Trimming pared 3 bases from V and 7 bases from J, leaving 8 bases between. CDR1 and CDR2 (germline): SGHDT, YYEEEE. CDR3 region: CASSWARNSPLHF. The CDR3 DNA reads as TGTGCCAGCAGCTGGGCTCGGAATTCACCCCTCCACTTT.

V and J are TRBV6-5 and TRBJ2-3, with D uncertain. Trimming took off 0 bases at V and 0 bases at J, with 4 bases between the two ends. CDR3 length: 14 residues. Germline loops: CDR1 MNHEY, CDR2 SVGAGI. For the CDR3, the DNA is TGTGCCAGCAGTTACTCGGAGAGCACAGATACGCAGTATTTT. Encoded protein: CASSYSESTDTQYF.

The chain uses TRBV4-2 and TRBJ2-7; 12 bases fit TRBD2. This CDR3 region has 16 residues. Germline V gives CDR1 LGHNA, CDR2 YNFKEQ. Trimming cost V 0 bases and J 3 bases; bases outside gene matches: 3. The DNA of the CDR3 is TGTGCCAGCAGCCAAGAACTAGCGGGAGGCCGCTACGAGCAGTACTTC. This sequence encodes CASSQELAGGRYEQYF.

V is TRBV29-1 and J is TRBJ1-1; D is undetermined. CDR1 and CDR2 (germline): SQVTM, ANQGSEA. The V end was cut by 5 bases, the J end by 0 bases, with 13 bases between. The CDR3 sequence is 14 residues long. CDR3 coding DNA: TGCAGCGTTCGACAACATCCCGTGAACACTGAAGCTTTCTTT. Amino acid sequence: CSVRQHPVNTEAFF.

CDR3 region: CASSSNRGGPGELFF. CDR3 coding DNA: TGTGCCAGCAGCTCCAACAGGGGAGGTCCCGGGGAGCTGTTTTTT. The chain employs TRBV7-9 and TRBJ2-2, with D perhaps matching TRBD1 (7 bases). V lost 4 bases to trimming and J lost 6 bases, with 15 bases between them. The CDR3 consists of 15 residues. The germline V gene has CDR1 SEHNR and CDR2 FQNEAQ (reference sequence).